The entry that follows covers one T cell receptor beta chain sequence. The antigen it recognizes is unknown. No qualities accompany the bases; no much larger clone lies one base away. This entry comes from a study of control samples from healthy donors and cancer patients (TCRdb year 2020). The library was made by the immunoSEQ multiplex PCR assay. Imported from immuneACCESS, the table was reduced by TCRdb to in-frame sequences with V and J called. These copies leave out some clones; in studies compared against another copy, an unresolved V gene accounts for under half, and the cause of the remainder is not known. The sample includes about 120,000 clones, with approximately 87% observed a single time. The ten largest account for about 12% of the sample. Sequencing input: blood. This receptor was identified in a man aged 25-45 years in good health.

The DNA reads TGCGCCAGCAGCCAAGAGCTGGACAGGGTCAATCAGCCCCAGCATTTT. Translated, this gives CASSQELDRVNQPQHF. The V gene is TRBV4-1 and the J gene is TRBJ1-5, with TRBD1 matching 8 junction bases. The CDR3 contains 16 residues, cysteine and phenylalanine counted. Of the read, only the CDR3 DNA is kept; its 48 bases are in frame from base 1. Reading the germline V gene gives CDR1 MGHRA and CDR2 YSYEKL. Germline trimming amounts to 0 bases on V and 3 bases on J, with 4 as the count of junction bases outside the gene matches.